These T cell receptor beta chains were read from a single sample in a study of T cells after yellow fever vaccination. TCRdb processed the 5' RACE reads anew with MiXCR; each CDR3 protein has one entry. The sample shows some 250,000 distinct CDR3 sequences, about 3.5% of them seen only once. Here the sequenced sample was PBMCs, taken 15 days after the yellow fever booster vaccination. These receptors all stem from a man between 18 and 29 years old who received the YFV17D yellow fever vaccine. Both conserved end residues are part of each CDR3. Fields, in order: V gene, J gene, clone size, D gene, CDR3 DNA, CDR3 protein. D genes are given only for firm matches. Clone size is shown for a subset of rows, as once, few, many or a class of expanded clone.

>TRBV4-3|TRBJ2-1|many|.
TGCGCCAGCAGCCCGTGGGGGCAGGTTAGCATAGGGGACAATGAGCAGTTCTTC
CASSPWGQVSIGDNEQFF
>TRBV5-1|TRBJ2-5|many|TRBD2
TGCGCCAGCAGCTTGTATACTAGCGGGGGTTTAAGAGAGACCCAGTACTTC
CASSLYTSGGLRETQYF
>TRBV5-4|TRBJ1-1|few|.
TGTGCCAGCAGCTTTACGCAGGCCCTGAACGAAGCTTTCTTT
CASSFTQALNEAFF
>TRBV30|TRBJ1-2|few|.
TGTGCCTGGAGCGGGGGGGAAGGCTACACCTTC
CAWSGGEGYTF
>TRBV7-6|TRBJ1-2|many|.
TGTGCCAGCAGCCCGGGGACGGTTTCTATGCAAACCTTC
CASSPGTVSMQTF
>TRBV7-3|TRBJ1-1|.|.
TGTGCCAGCAGCTTACAGGGAACCACTGAAGCTTTCTTT
CASSLQGTTEAFF
>TRBV11-2|TRBJ2-3|many|TRBD2
TGTGCCAGCAGCTTAGGAGCTAGCGGGGGCACAGATACGCAGTATTTT
CASSLGASGGTDTQYF
>TRBV6-5|TRBJ1-5|.|.
TGTGCCAGCAGTTACGCGCCCACCAGCAATCAGCCCCAGCATTTT
CASSYAPTSNQPQHF
>TRBV2|TRBJ1-1|many|.
TGTGCCAGCAGGGAGGAAATGACTGAAGCTTTCTTT
CASREEMTEAFF
>TRBV7-8|TRBJ2-5|many|TRBD2
TGTGCCAGCAGCTTCGTAGCGGGGGGGGTGACCCAGTACTTC
CASSFVAGGVTQYF
>TRBV5-4|TRBJ2-5|few|TRBD1
TGTGCCAGCAGCTCCGGGACAGACCAAGAGACCCAGTACTTC
CASSSGTDQETQYF
>TRBV9|TRBJ1-4|many|TRBD1
TGTGCCAGCAGCGGGCAGGGGGCCCCTAATGAAAAACTGTTTTTT
CASSGQGAPNEKLFF
>TRBV7-9|TRBJ2-1|many|TRBD2
TGTGCCAGCAGCTTAAACCTTGGAGGACTAGCGGGGGGGAATGAGCAGTTCTTC
CASSLNLGGLAGGNEQFF
>TRBV12-3/TRBV12-4|TRBJ2-5|many|.
TGTGCCAGCGGCCCTTTGGCTCCGACCCAGTACTTC
CASGPLAPTQYF
>TRBV28|TRBJ2-2|.|.
TGTGCCAGCAGTTTAAGGCGGGACTCCGGAGGGAACACCGGGGAGCTGTTTTTT
CASSLRRDSGGNTGELFF
>TRBV27|TRBJ2-3|many|TRBD2
TGTGCCAGCAGTCCCGGGGGGAACACAGATACGCAGTATTTT
CASSPGGNTDTQYF
>TRBV5-1|TRBJ2-5|many|.
TGCGCCAGCAGATTTACAGGGTTATCGGCGACCCAGTACTTC
CASRFTGLSATQYF
>TRBV20-1|TRBJ2-5|many|TRBD2
TGCAGTGCTAGAGATCGGACTAGCGGGGCAGAGACCCAGTACTTC
CSARDRTSGAETQYF
>TRBV7-3|TRBJ2-1|many|.
TGTGCCAGCAGTCCGGACAGTTTCAATGAGCAGTTCTTC
CASSPDSFNEQFF
>TRBV19|TRBJ2-1|many|TRBD2
TGTGCCAGACCCTCCGGACTAGCGGGGGCCCTCGGCCACAATGAGCAGTTCTTC
CARPSGLAGALGHNEQFF
>TRBV19|TRBJ2-3|many|.
TGTGCCAGTAGTCCACAGGGGACTAGCACAGATACGCAGTATTTT
CASSPQGTSTDTQYF
>TRBV4-1|TRBJ1-2|many|.
TGCGCCAGCAGCCACCCGCTTGGGTCGGGGGGCTACACCTTC
CASSHPLGSGGYTF
>TRBV7-2|TRBJ2-1|many|.
TGTGCCAGCAGCTTAGGGGGAACGGGGATGCAGTTCTTC
CASSLGGTGMQFF
>TRBV7-2|TRBJ2-2|many|.
TGTGCCAGCAGCCGTTTGAGGGGGGGCCTCCCCGGGGAGCTGTTTTTT
CASSRLRGGLPGELFF
>TRBV5-1|TRBJ2-7|many|.
TGCGCCAGCAGCGGGACTGATTACGAGCAGTACTTC
CASSGTDYEQYF
>TRBV12-3/TRBV12-4|TRBJ1-5|many|TRBD1
TGTGCCAGCAGATCCGGACAGGATCAGCCCCAGCATTTT
CASRSGQDQPQHF
>TRBV5-5|TRBJ2-7|few|TRBD1
TGTGCCAGCAGCGTCTCGGGACAGAGCTCCTACGAGCAGTACTTC
CASSVSGQSSYEQYF
>TRBV5-1|TRBJ2-7|many|TRBD1
TGCGCCAGCTCACTCTCTCCGGGACAGGGGGAGCAGTACTTC
CASSLSPGQGEQYF
>TRBV4-1|TRBJ1-4|many|.
TGCGCCAGCAGCCAAGTGGATAGTGTGAAACTGTTTTTT
CASSQVDSVKLFF
>TRBV12-3/TRBV12-4|TRBJ2-2|many|.
TGTGCCAGCAGTACCGGGTTTCCCGGGGAGCTGTTTTTT
CASSTGFPGELFF
>TRBV13|TRBJ2-5|many|.
TGTGCCAGCAGCAACCGGGGGTCAGAGACCCAGTACTTC
CASSNRGSETQYF
>TRBV7-6|TRBJ2-1|many|TRBD2
TGTGCCAGCAGCTTAATGGCGGGGGGGCGATCCTACAATGAGCAGTTCTTC
CASSLMAGGRSYNEQFF
>TRBV3-1|TRBJ2-7|many|.
TGTGCCAGCAGCCAGTACACCTTAGGAGAGCAGTACTTC
CASSQYTLGEQYF
>TRBV4-1|TRBJ2-2|many|.
TGCGCCAGCAGCCAACCCACTAGAAAGGCGGCCGGGGAGCTGTTTTTT
CASSQPTRKAAGELFF
>TRBV4-2|TRBJ2-7|many|TRBD1
TGTGCCAGCAGCCATGAGACAGGGCCGTCCTACGAGCAGTACTTC
CASSHETGPSYEQYF
>TRBV7-2|TRBJ2-3|many|.
TGTGCCAGCAGCGGTTGGGATACGCAGTATTTT
CASSGWDTQYF
>TRBV4-1|TRBJ2-1|many|.
TGCGCCAGCAGCCAGAGCGGCTCCTACAATGAGCAGTTCTTC
CASSQSGSYNEQFF
>TRBV2|TRBJ2-1|many|.
TGTGCCAGCAGTGGGGGTCTCGACAATGAGCAGTTCTTC
CASSGGLDNEQFF
>TRBV5-1|TRBJ1-2|many|.
TGCGCCAGCAGCTTGGGAGTCACAGGCCTTGGATATGGCTACACCTTC
CASSLGVTGLGYGYTF
>TRBV5-5|TRBJ1-1|few|.
TGTGCCAGCAGCCCTTCCCCGAGGGGAGACGGGGCTGAAGCTTTCTTT
CASSPSPRGDGAEAFF
>TRBV10-3|TRBJ1-3|many|.
TGTGCCATCACCGCGACAGGACTCTCTGGAAACACCATATATTTT
CAITATGLSGNTIYF
>TRBV19|TRBJ2-2|.|.
TGTGCCAGCAAAGAGGAATTGGGGACCGGGGAGCTGTTTTTT
CASKEELGTGELFF
>TRBV4-3|TRBJ2-1|many|.
TGCGCCAGCAGCCAAGAGACCGGACTTAGAGAGATCTTC
CASSQETGLREIF
>TRBV15|TRBJ1-4|many|TRBD1
TGTGCCACCAGCAGAGTTGACAGGGGGTTCGAAAAACTGTTTTTT
CATSRVDRGFEKLFF
>TRBV4-3|TRBJ2-1|many|.
TGCGCCAGCAGCGAGGGCACAAGCTCCTACAATGAGCAGTTCTTC
CASSEGTSSYNEQFF
>TRBV20-1|TRBJ2-3|many|TRBD2
TGCAGTGCTCTGCCGGGGGGTGCTAGCACAGATACGCAGTATTTT
CSALPGGASTDTQYF
>TRBV21-1|TRBJ1-1|few|.
TGTGCCAGCAGCAAAGGACAGGGGAAAGAGAACACTGAAGCTTTCTTT
CASSKGQGKENTEAFF
>TRBV5-1|TRBJ2-2|few|.
TGCGCCAGCAGCTTCTCGGTCACCGGGGAGCTGTTTTTT
CASSFSVTGELFF
>TRBV3-1|TRBJ1-2|many|.
TGTGCCAGCAGCCGAGCGGGAGACTATGGCTACACCTTC
CASSRAGDYGYTF
>TRBV4-3|TRBJ2-1|many|.
TGCGCCAGCAGCACGCGGACTGGGAGGCAGCAGTTCTTC
CASSTRTGRQQFF
>TRBV7-2|TRBJ2-7|many|.
TGTGCCAGCAGCTTAGGGTCCGACCGAGGCTGGGTTGAGCAGTACTTC
CASSLGSDRGWVEQYF
>TRBV7-9|TRBJ2-3|many|.
TGTGCCACCCACGGCAGCACAGATACGCAGTATTTT
CATHGSTDTQYF